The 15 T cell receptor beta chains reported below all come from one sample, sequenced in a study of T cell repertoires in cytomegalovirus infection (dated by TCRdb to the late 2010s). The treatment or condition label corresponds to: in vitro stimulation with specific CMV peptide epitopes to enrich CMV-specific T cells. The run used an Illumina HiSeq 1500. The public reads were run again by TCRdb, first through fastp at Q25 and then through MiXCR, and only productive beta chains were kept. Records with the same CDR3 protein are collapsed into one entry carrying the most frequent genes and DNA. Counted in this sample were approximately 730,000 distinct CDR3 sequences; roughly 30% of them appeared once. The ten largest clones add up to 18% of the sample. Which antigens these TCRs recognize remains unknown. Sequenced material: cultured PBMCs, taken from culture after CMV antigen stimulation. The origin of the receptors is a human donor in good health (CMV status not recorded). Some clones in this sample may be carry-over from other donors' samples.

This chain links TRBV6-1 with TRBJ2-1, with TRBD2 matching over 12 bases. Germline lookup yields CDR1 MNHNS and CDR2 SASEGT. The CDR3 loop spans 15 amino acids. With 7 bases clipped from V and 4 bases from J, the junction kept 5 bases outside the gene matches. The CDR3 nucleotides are TGTGCCAGCAACCCACTAGCGGGAGGTTACAATGAGCAGTTCTTC. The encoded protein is CASNPLAGGYNEQFF.

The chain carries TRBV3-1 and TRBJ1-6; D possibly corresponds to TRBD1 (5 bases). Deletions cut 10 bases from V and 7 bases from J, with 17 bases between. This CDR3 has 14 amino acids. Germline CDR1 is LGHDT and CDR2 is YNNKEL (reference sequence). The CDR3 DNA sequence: TGTGCCACCAGTTTTCAGGGACCGAATTCACCCCTCCACTTT. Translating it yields CATSFQGPNSPLHF.

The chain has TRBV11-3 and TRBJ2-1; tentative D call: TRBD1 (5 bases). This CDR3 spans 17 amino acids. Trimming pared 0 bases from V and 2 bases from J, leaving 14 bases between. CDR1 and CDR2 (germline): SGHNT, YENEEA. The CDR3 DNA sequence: TGTGCCAGCAGCTTAGATAGGGGTCTAGGGACCTACAATGAGCAGTTCTTC. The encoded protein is CASSLDRGLGTYNEQFF. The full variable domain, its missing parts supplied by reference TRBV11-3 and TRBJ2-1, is EAGVVQSPRYKIIEKKQPVAFWCNPISGHNTLYWYLQNLGQGPELLIRYENEEAVDDSQLPKDRFSAERLKGVDSTLKIQPAELGDSAVYLCASSLDRGLGTYNEQFFGPGTRLTVL.

The chain's CDR3 is CATSTSPLMNEKLFF. The DNA of the CDR3 is TGTGCCACCAGCACCAGCCCCCTGATGAATGAAAAACTGTTTTTT. This chain connects TRBV15 to TRBJ1-4; D is unclear. CDR1 is LNHNV and CDR2 is YYDKDF in the germline V gene (reference sequence). The length of the CDR3 is 15 residues. V lost 4 bases and J lost 5, with 14 bases in between.

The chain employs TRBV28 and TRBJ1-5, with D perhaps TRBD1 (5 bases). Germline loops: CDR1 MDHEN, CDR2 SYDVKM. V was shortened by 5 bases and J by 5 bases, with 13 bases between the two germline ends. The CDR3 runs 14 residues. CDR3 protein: CASSNTGGDQPQHF. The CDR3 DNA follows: TGTGCCAGCAGTAATACGGGGGGAGATCAGCCCCAGCATTTT.

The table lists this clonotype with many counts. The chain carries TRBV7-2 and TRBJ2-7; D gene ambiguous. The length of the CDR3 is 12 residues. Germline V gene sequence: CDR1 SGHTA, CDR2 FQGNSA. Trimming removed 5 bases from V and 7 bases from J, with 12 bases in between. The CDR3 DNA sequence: TGTGCCAGCAGCCACAGCCGTAGGGAGCAGTACTTC. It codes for CASSHSRREQYF.

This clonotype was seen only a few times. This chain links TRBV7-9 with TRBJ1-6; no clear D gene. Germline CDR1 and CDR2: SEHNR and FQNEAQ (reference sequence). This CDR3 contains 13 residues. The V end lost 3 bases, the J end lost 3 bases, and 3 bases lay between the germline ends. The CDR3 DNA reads TGTGCCAGCAGCTTTATCTATAATTCACCCCTCCACTTT. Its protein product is CASSFIYNSPLHF.

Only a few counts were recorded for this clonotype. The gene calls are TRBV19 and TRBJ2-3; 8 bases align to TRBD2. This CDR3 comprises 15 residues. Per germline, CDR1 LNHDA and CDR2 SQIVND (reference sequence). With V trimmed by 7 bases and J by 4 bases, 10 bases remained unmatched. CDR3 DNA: TGTGCCAGTAAAGCACGGGAGGGCCGGGCAGATACGCAGTATTTT. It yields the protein CASKAREGRADTQYF.

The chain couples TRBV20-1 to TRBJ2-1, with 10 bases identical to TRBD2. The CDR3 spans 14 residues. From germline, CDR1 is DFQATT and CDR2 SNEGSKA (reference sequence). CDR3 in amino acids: CRTESGGALNEQFF. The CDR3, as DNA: TGCAGGACCGAAAGCGGGGGGGCTCTCAATGAGCAGTTCTTC.

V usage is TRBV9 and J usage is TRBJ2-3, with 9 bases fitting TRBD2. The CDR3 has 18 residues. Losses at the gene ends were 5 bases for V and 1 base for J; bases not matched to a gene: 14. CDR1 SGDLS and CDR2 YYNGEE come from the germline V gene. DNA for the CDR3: TGTGCCAGCAGTTCATCCCCCGGGCGGGGGGGACGCACAGATACGCAGTATTTT. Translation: CASSSSPGRGGRTDTQYF.

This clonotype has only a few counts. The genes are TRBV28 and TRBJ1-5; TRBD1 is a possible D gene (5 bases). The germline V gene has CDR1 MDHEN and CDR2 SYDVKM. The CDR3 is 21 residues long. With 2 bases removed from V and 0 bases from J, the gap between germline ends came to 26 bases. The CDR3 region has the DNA TGTGCCAGCAGTTTAGGCAGGGCTCGGCTAACTAGAAAATATAGCAATCAGCCCCAGCATTTT. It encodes CASSLGRARLTRKYSNQPQHF.

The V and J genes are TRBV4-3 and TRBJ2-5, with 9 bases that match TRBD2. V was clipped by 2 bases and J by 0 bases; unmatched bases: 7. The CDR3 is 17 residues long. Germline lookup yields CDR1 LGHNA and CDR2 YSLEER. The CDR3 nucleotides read TGCGCCAGCAGCCAACAAACTCTAGCGGGGTACCAAGAGACCCAGTACTTC. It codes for CASSQQTLAGYQETQYF.

CDR3 in amino acids: CASSLGTSGDILNEQFF. CDR3 in DNA: TGTGCCAGCAGCTTGGGGACTAGCGGAGACATACTCAATGAGCAGTTCTTC. V and J are TRBV7-9 and TRBJ2-1, with TRBD2 matching 11 bases. V lost 3 bases, J lost 6 bases, and 10 bases stayed unmatched. Germline V CDR1 and CDR2: SEHNR, FQNEAQ (reference sequence). There are 17 residues in the CDR3. The entire variable domain, with the rest obtained from reference TRBV7-9 and TRBJ2-1, is as follows: DTGVSQNPRHKITKRGQNVTFRCDPISEHNRLYWYRQTLGQGPEFLTYFQNEAQLEKSRLLSDRFSAERPKGSFSTLEIQRTEQGDSAMYLCASSLGTSGDILNEQFFGPGTRLTVL.

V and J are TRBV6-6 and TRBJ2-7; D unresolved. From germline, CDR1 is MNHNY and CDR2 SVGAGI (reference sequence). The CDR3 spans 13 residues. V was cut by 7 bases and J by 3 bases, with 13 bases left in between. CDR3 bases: TGTGCCAGCACCCTGGGGTCTAGCTACGAGCAGTACTTC. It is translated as CASTLGSSYEQYF.

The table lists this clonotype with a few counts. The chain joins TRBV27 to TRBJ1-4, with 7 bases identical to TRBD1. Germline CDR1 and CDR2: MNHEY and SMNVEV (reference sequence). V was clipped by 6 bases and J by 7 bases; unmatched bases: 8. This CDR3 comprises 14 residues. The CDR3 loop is CASSKTGEGEKLFF. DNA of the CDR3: TGTGCCAGCAGCAAAACAGGGGAGGGTGAAAAACTGTTTTTT.